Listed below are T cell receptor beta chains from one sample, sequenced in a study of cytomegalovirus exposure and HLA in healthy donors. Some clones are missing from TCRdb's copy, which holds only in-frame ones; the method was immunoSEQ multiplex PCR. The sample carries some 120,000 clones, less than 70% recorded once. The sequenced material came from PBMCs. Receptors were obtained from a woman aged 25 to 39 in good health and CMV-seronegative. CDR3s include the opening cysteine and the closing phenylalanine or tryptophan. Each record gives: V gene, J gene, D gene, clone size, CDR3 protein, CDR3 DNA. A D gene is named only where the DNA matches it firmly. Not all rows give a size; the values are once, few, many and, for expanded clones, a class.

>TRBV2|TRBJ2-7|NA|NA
CASSETRQISYEQYF
TGTGCCAGCAGTGAAACCCGACAGATCTCCTACGAGCAGTACTTC
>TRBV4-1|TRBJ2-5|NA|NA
CASSQAGGAVETQYF
TGCGCCAGCAGCCAAGCTGGGGGGGCGGTGGAGACCCAGTACTTC
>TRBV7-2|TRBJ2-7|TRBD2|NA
CASSPRLLAGTYEQYF
TGTGCCAGCAGCCCGCGTCTGTTAGCGGGAACCTACGAGCAGTACTTC
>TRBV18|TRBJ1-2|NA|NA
CASSPRKGEKPNYGYTF
TGTGCCAGCTCACCAAGAAAGGGGGAGAAGCCTAACTATGGCTACACCTTC
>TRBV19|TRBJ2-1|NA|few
CASSMPKQFF
TGTGCCAGTAGTATGCCTAAGCAGTTCTTC
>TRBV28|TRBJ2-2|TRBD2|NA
CASNPGLARLDTGELFF
TGTGCCAGCAACCCTGGACTAGCGAGACTTGACACCGGGGAGCTGTTTTTT
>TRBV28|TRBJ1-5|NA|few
CASSLWHGSNQPQHF
TGTGCCAGCAGTTTATGGCATGGCAGCAATCAGCCCCAGCATTTT
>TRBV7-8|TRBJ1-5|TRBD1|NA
CASSPATGGSLNQPQHF
TGTGCCAGCAGCCCGGCGACAGGGGGTTCCCTCAATCAGCCCCAGCATTTT
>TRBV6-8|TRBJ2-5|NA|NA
CASSYSKRQAVGGQETQYF
TGTGCCAGCAGTTACTCGAAGCGGCAGGCCGTTGGAGGGCAAGAGACCCAGTACTTC
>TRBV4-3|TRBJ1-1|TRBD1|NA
CASSHGTGDTEAFF
TGCGCCAGCAGCCATGGGACAGGGGACACTGAAGCTTTCTTT
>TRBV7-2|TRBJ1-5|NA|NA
CASSPSSNQPQHF
TGTGCCAGCAGCCCCTCCAGCAATCAGCCCCAGCATTTT
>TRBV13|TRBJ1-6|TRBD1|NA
CASSGDRVGSSYNSPLHF
TGTGCCAGCAGCGGAGACAGGGTTGGAAGCTCCTATAATTCACCCCTCCACTTT
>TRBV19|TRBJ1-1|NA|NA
CASSMEGRNTEAFF
TGTGCCAGTAGTATGGAAGGGAGGAACACTGAAGCTTTCTTT
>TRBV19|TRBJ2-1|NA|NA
CASSAGQYNEQFF
TGTGCCAGTAGTGCGGGACAGTACAATGAGCAGTTCTTC
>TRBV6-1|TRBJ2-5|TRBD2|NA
CASRTGGHQETQYF
TGTGCCAGCAGGACGGGAGGGCATCAAGAGACCCAGTACTTC
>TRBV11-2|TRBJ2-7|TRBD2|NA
CASTHPGTSGTYEQYF
TGTGCCAGCACCCACCCCGGGACTAGCGGTACTTACGAGCAGTACTTC
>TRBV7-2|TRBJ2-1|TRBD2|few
CASSFRTSGRDDEQFF
TGTGCCAGCAGCTTCAGGACTAGCGGGAGGGATGATGAGCAGTTCTTC
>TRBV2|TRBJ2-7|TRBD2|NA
CASTLADSYEQYF
TGTGCCAGCACACTAGCGGACTCCTACGAGCAGTACTTC
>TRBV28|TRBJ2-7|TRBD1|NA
CASSLPGTVYEQYF
TGTGCCAGCAGTTTACCGGGGACAGTATACGAGCAGTACTTC
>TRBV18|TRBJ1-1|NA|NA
CASSDNLVGTEAFF
TGTGCCAGCTCAGACAACTTGGTTGGCACTGAAGCTTTCTTT
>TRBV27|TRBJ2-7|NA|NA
CASSLNEDYEQYF
TGTGCCAGCAGTTTAAACGAGGACTACGAGCAGTACTTC
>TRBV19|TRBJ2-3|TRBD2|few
CASSIGGLAGGDTQYF
TGTGCCAGTAGTATAGGGGGACTAGCGGGAGGCGATACGCAGTATTTT
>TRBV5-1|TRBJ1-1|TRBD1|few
CATSIQVAGGLNTEAFF
TGCGCCACCAGCATCCAAGTCGCAGGGGGCTTGAACACTGAAGCTTTCTTT
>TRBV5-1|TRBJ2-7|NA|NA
CASSQSAPRSYEQYF
TGCGCCAGCAGCCAAAGCGCTCCCCGCTCCTACGAGCAGTACTTC
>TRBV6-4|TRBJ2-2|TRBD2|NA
CASSEGRETGELFF
TGTGCCAGCAGTGAAGGGAGGGAGACCGGGGAGCTGTTTTTT
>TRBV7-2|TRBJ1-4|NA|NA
CASSLGPGPNEKLFF
TGTGCCAGCAGCTTAGGCCCAGGGCCTAATGAAAAACTGTTTTTT
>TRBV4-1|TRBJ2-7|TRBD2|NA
CASSQGLAATYEQYF
TGCGCCAGCAGCCAAGGACTAGCGGCTACCTACGAGCAGTACTTC
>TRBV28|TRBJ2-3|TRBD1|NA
CASSSTGGGTDTQYF
TGTGCCAGCAGTTCGACAGGGGGAGGCACAGATACGCAGTATTTT
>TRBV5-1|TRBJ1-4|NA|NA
CASSLGQIGANEKLFF
TGCGCCAGCAGCCTCGGACAGATTGGAGCTAATGAAAAACTGTTTTTT
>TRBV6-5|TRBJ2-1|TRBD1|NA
CASWDRGEKQFF
TGTGCCAGCTGGGACAGGGGCGAAAAACAGTTCTTC
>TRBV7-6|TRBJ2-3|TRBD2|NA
CASSLVGLAGGPPDTQYF
TGTGCCAGCAGCTTAGTCGGGCTAGCGGGAGGGCCCCCAGATACGCAGTATTTT
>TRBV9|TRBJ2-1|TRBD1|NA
CASSVEGDRANEQFF
TGTGCCAGCAGCGTTGAGGGGGACAGGGCAAATGAGCAGTTCTTC
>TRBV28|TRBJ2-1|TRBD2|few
CASSLVSGGNYNEQFF
TGTGCCAGCAGTTTGGTTAGCGGGGGTAACTACAATGAGCAGTTCTTC
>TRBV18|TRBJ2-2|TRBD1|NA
CASSPPGQGYTGELFF
TGTGCCAGCTCACCACCTGGACAGGGCTACACCGGGGAGCTGTTTTTT
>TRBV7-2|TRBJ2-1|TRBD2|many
CASTPWASGSYEQFF
TGTGCCAGCACCCCCTGGGCTAGCGGGAGCTATGAGCAGTTCTTC
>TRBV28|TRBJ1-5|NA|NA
CASSLQGWDQPQHF
TGTGCCAGCAGTTTACAGGGTTGGGATCAGCCCCAGCATTTT
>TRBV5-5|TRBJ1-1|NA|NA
CASSSPVGAFF
TGTGCCAGCAGCTCACCTGTCGGAGCTTTCTTT
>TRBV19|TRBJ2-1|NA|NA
CASSIGKYNEQFF
TGTGCCAGTAGTATTGGCAAGTACAATGAGCAGTTCTTC
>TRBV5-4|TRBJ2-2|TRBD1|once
CASSSARTGFTGELFF
TGTGCCAGCAGCTCGGCCCGGACAGGGTTCACCGGGGAGCTGTTTTTT
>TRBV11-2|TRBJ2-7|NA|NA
CASSLVPLYEQYF
TGTGCCAGCAGCTTAGTACCACTATACGAGCAGTACTTC
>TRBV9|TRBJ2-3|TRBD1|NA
CASSSRRDRVEDTQYF
TGTGCCAGCAGTTCCAGGCGGGACAGGGTGGAAGATACGCAGTATTTT
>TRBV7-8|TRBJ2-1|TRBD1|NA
CASSETGGLYNEQFF
TGTGCCAGCAGCGAGACAGGGGGGTTATACAATGAGCAGTTCTTC
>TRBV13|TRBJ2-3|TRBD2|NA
CASSHIGLAGEQDTQYF
TGTGCCAGCAGCCACATCGGACTAGCGGGAGAGCAAGATACGCAGTATTTT
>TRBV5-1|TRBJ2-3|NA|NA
CASSLASQTDTQYF
TGCGCCAGCAGCTTGGCCTCACAGACAGATACGCAGTATTTT
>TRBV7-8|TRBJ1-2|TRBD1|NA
CASSQTEDRGPDGTF
TGTGCCAGCAGCCAGACTGAGGACAGGGGGCCAGATGGCACCTTC
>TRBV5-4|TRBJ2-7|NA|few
CASSPPLADSYEQYF
TGTGCCAGCAGCCCGCCTTTAGCGGACTCCTACGAGCAGTACTTC
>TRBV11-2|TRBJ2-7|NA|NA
CASSEAVYEQYF
TGTGCCAGCAGCGAGGCGGTCTACGAGCAGTACTTC
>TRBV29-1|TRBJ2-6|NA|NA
CSVAQGLNGANVLTF
TGCAGCGTTGCCCAGGGTTTGAATGGGGCCAACGTCCTGACTTTC
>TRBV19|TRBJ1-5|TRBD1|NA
CASRPGGGQPQHF
TGTGCCAGTCGTCCAGGGGGAGGCCAGCCCCAGCATTTT
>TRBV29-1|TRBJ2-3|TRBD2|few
CSVGGSGREDTQYF
TGCAGCGTAGGAGGGAGCGGGAGGGAAGATACGCAGTATTTT
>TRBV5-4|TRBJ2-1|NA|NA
CASNLGGHEQFF
TGTGCCAGCAACCTGGGGGGACATGAGCAGTTCTTC
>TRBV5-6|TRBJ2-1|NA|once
CASSSRLTSSYNEQFF
TGTGCCAGCAGCTCCCGACTAACCAGCTCCTACAATGAGCAGTTCTTC